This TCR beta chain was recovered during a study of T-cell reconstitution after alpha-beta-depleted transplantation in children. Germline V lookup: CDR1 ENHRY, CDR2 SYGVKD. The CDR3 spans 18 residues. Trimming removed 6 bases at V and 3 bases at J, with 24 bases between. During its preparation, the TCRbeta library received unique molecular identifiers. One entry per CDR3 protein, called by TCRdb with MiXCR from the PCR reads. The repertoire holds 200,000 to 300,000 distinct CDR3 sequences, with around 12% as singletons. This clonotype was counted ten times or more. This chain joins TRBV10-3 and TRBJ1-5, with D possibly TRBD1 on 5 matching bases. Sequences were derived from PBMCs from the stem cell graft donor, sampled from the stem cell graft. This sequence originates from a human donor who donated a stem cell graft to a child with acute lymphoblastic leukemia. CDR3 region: CAISPPGPLPLYNQPQHF. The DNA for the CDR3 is TGTGCCATCAGCCCCCCGGGACCGCTCCCCCTCTACAATCAGCCCCAGCATTTT.